The 29 T cell receptor beta chains listed next were all sequenced from one sample in a study of T cell repertoires in cytomegalovirus infection. A single record per CDR3 protein comes from TCRdb applying MiXCR to the reads. The table lists around 800,000 distinct CDR3 sequences, about 31% of them singletons, with over 10% in the top ten. Their antigen targets remain unknown. Sequences were derived from cultured CD8+ T cells from PBMCs, sampled from culture after CMV antigen stimulation. Every receptor here comes from a human donor in good health (CMV status not recorded). Some clones in this sample may be carry-over from other donors' samples.

This clonotype was picked up many times. The chain uses TRBV12-3 or TRBV12-4 and TRBJ1-6, with D possibly being TRBD1 (5 bases). Trimming stripped 3 bases from V and 15 bases from J, with 15 bases between. This CDR3 contains 13 residues. The CDR3 nucleotides read TGTGCCAGCAGTTTGGCAGGGCCGCGGGTCCTCCACTTT. It specifies CASSLAGPRVLHF.

The chain links TRBV4-3 to TRBJ1-1; D call uncertain. Germline lookup yields CDR1 LGHNA and CDR2 YSLEER. The length of the CDR3 is 16 residues. The germline V and J ends were trimmed by 0 bases and 1 base, with 12 bases remaining between them. The CDR3 region has the DNA TGCGCCAGCAGCCAAGATAGGTACGGGGAGAACACTGAAGCTTTCTTT. Translated, it gives CASSQDRYGENTEAFF.

This clonotype was observed a few times. This sequence joins TRBV4-2 and TRBJ2-3; possible D gene TRBD2, 6 bases. The CDR3 is 17 residues long. In germline, CDR1 is LGHNA, CDR2 YNFKEQ. V lost 0 bases and J 0 bases, leaving 13 bases between the germline ends. CDR3 sequence reads: CASSQEGPGTSTDTQYF. DNA of the CDR3: TGTGCCAGCAGCCAAGAGGGCCCAGGGACTAGCACAGATACGCAGTATTTT.

V usage is TRBV5-1 and J usage is TRBJ2-5; 7 nucleotides match TRBD1. The ends lost 6 bases at V and 2 bases at J; junction bases unmatched: 10. The CDR3 runs 15 residues. The V gene's germline CDR1 is SGHRS and CDR2 YFSETQ. The CDR3 bases are TGCGCCAGCAACTACGCCGGACAGGTTCAAGAGACCCAGTACTTC. Encoded protein: CASNYAGQVQETQYF.

V gene TRBV28 combines with J gene TRBJ2-2, with D possibly being TRBD1 or TRBD2 (6 bases each). CDR3 length equals 15 residues. V dropped 3 bases and J dropped 7 bases, with 15 bases sitting between them. Looked up from germline, CDR1 is MDHEN and CDR2 is SYDVKM. CDR3 bases: TGTGCCAGCAGTTTCCCCTCACAGGGACTCGGGGAGCTGTTTTTT. Amino acids: CASSFPSQGLGELFF.

The chain recombines TRBV27 with TRBJ2-7; 11 bases are shared with TRBD2. Germline V CDR1 and CDR2: MNHEY, SMNVEV (reference sequence). The CDR3 extends over 15 amino acids. Trimming took 4 bases from V and 2 from J; bases not matched to a gene: 4. CDR3 nucleotide sequence: TGTGCCAGCAGTTATAGCGGGGGGGCCGCCTACGAGCAGTACTTC. It is translated as CASSYSGGAAYEQYF.

This clonotype was recorded a few times. The rearrangement uses TRBV19 and TRBJ1-1; 8 nucleotides match TRBD1. Germline loops: CDR1 LNHDA, CDR2 SQIVND (reference sequence). CDR3 length equals 13 residues. The V gene end was trimmed by 9 bases and the J gene end by 0 bases; junction bases not matched to a gene: 3. In DNA form, the CDR3 reads TGTGCCAGCGGACAGGGCATGAACACTGAAGCTTTCTTT. Translated, it gives CASGQGMNTEAFF.

This clonotype has a handful of counts. The V gene is TRBV7-9, the J gene TRBJ1-1; 7 bases are a match to TRBD1. The junction had 4 bases not matched to a gene; V was cut back by 3 bases and J by 6 bases. Germline V gene lookup returns CDR1 SEHNR and CDR2 FQNEAQ (reference sequence). There are 13 residues in the CDR3. Here the CDR3 DNA reads TGTGCCAGCAGCTTTACAGGGGCTGCTGAAGCTTTCTTT. This translates into CASSFTGAAEAFF. The entire variable domain, with the rest obtained from reference TRBV7-9 and TRBJ1-1, is as follows: DTGVSQNPRHKITKRGQNVTFRCDPISEHNRLYWYRQTLGQGPEFLTYFQNEAQLEKSRLLSDRFSAERPKGSFSTLEIQRTEQGDSAMYLCASSFTGAAEAFFGQGTRLTVV.

This clonotype occurred a few times. The chain carries TRBV15 and TRBJ1-2; 8 nucleotides agree with TRBD1. This CDR3 has 15 residues. Germline V gene sequence: CDR1 LNHNV, CDR2 YYDKDF (reference sequence). Losses at the gene ends were 0 bases for V and 8 bases for J; bases not matched to a gene: 8. The CDR3 coding sequence is TGTGCCACCAGCAGAGATCGAGGACAGGGTAACGGCTACACCTTC. This gives the protein CATSRDRGQGNGYTF.

This clonotype was seen many times. The V call is TRBV6-1, the J call TRBJ1-5, with D uncertain. V was pared by 5 bases and J by 2 bases, with 10 bases between. The CDR3 consists of 14 residues. The germline CDR1 and CDR2 sequences are MNHNS and SASEGT. The CDR3 sequence is CASSPRQRNQPQHF. CDR3 DNA sequence: TGTGCCAGCAGTCCTCGACAACGCAATCAGCCCCAGCATTTT.

The rearrangement joins TRBV5-1 to TRBJ1-4; D call uncertain. Trimming stripped 0 bases from V and 7 bases from J, with 16 bases between. Germline V gene lookup returns CDR1 SGHRS and CDR2 YFSETQ. The CDR3 runs 16 residues. CDR3 nucleotide sequence: TGCGCCAGCAGCTTGGACGATCCACCCAAGAGTGAAAAACTGTTTTTT. This translates into CASSLDDPPKSEKLFF. Using reference TRBV5-1 and TRBJ1-4 for the parts outside the CDR3, the full variable domain is KAGVTQTPRYLIKTRGQQVTLSCSPISGHRSVSWYQQTPGQGLQFLFEYFSETQRNKGNFPGRFSGRQFSNSRSEMNVSTLELGDSALYLCASSLDDPPKSEKLFFGSGTQLSVL.

The chain has TRBV4-1 and TRBJ1-1; the D gene is possibly TRBD1 (5 bases). Trimming took off 1 base at V and 7 bases at J, with 22 bases between the two ends. There are 17 residues in the CDR3. Germline V gene sequence: CDR1 MGHRA, CDR2 YSYEKL. The CDR3 DNA reads TGCGCCAGCAGCCAAGGAACTCCGGGGCGGGGTATGGGTGAAGCTTTCTTT. Protein product: CASSQGTPGRGMGEAFF.

This rearrangement joins TRBV10-3 to TRBJ2-1; D is ambiguous. CDR3 length equals 10 residues. V was cut by 9 bases and J by 8 bases, with 8 bases left in between. Germline V gene lookup returns CDR1 ENHRY and CDR2 SYGVKD. The CDR3 DNA sequence: TGTGCCATGGGTTATCATGAGCAGTTCTTC. Its protein product is CAMGYHEQFF.

Only a few counts were recorded for this clonotype. This chain uses TRBV27 with TRBJ1-2; 7 positions agree with TRBD1. The CDR3 runs to 15 residues. Losses at the gene ends were 3 bases for V and 4 bases for J; bases not matched to a gene: 8. Germline V gene lookup returns CDR1 MNHEY and CDR2 SMNVEV (reference sequence). The CDR3 DNA is TGTGCCAGCAGTTTTCAGGGGGTTACTCTCTATGGCTACACCTTC. Translation gives CASSFQGVTLYGYTF.

Remarks on this clonotype: An end of the junction does not agree with germline; a read error may underlie this. For the CDR3, the DNA is TGCGCCCGCAGCCAAGATCAGGCGGCGGGGGGGATGAATGAGCAGTTCTTC. Protein sequence: CARSQDQAAGGMNEQFF. The chain employs TRBV4-3 and TRBJ2-1; 9 bases agree with TRBD2. There are 17 residues in the CDR3. CDR1 and CDR2 (germline): LGHNA, YSLEER.

The chain employs TRBV19 and TRBJ1-5, with D maybe TRBD1 (5 bases). Deletions cut 0 bases from V and 1 base from J, with 16 bases between. The germline V gene has CDR1 LNHDA and CDR2 SQIVND (reference sequence). The length of the CDR3 is 18 residues. The CDR3 reads CASSIDSQGAGSNQPQHF. The CDR3 DNA follows: TGTGCCAGTAGTATAGATTCTCAGGGTGCAGGGAGCAATCAGCCCCAGCATTTT.

The gene calls are TRBV7-1 and TRBJ1-1; D is uncertain. TRBV7-1 has ORF status, its function being uncertain. This CDR3 is built from 13 residues. Trimming cost V 7 bases and J 2 bases, with 11 bases left between them. CDR3 bases: TGTGCCAGCAAAGGATCGGTCAACACTGAAGCTTTCTTT. This sequence encodes CASKGSVNTEAFF.

This clonotype occurred a few times. The chain joins TRBV7-9 to TRBJ1-1, with TRBD1 matching over 7 bases. The germline CDR1 and CDR2 sequences are SEHNR and FQNEAQ (reference sequence). CDR3 size: 17 residues. Trimming removed 2 bases from V and 0 bases from J; junction bases left unmatched: 9. The CDR3 DNA follows: TGTGCCAGCAGCTTAACACCGGGACAGCAATTGAACACTGAAGCTTTCTTT. The encoded protein is CASSLTPGQQLNTEAFF.

A few counts support this clonotype. The chain employs TRBV24-1 and TRBJ2-2; the match to TRBD1 covers 8 bases. Germline-derived CDR1 and CDR2 are KGHDR and SFDVKD. V gave up 3 bases and J gave up 1 base; unmatched junction bases: 3. The CDR3 loop spans 16 amino acids. CDR3 sequence: CATSDVDRGNTGELFF. In nucleotides, the CDR3 is TGTGCCACCAGTGATGTTGACAGGGGGAACACCGGGGAGCTGTTTTTT.

With regard to this clonotype: A read error may explain this, as a much larger clone is one base away. The chain employs TRBV9 and TRBJ2-2; D remains ambiguous. V was clipped by 0 bases and J by 1 base, with 4 bases between them. In germline, CDR1 is SGDLS, CDR2 YYNGEE. The CDR3 contains 14 residues. The CDR3 here is CASSVVGNTGELFF. CDR3 sequence (DNA): TGTGCCAGCAGCGTAGTAGGGAACACCGGGGAGCTGTTTTTT.

As regards this clonotype: At one boundary the junction diverges from the germline segment, which might be a read error. The DNA for the CDR3 is TGTGTCAGCAGTAGCAGGGGGTATACCGGGGAGCTGTTTTTT. Translated: CVSSSRGYTGELFF. The J gene is TRBJ2-2, the V gene TRBV6-5; 7 bases map to TRBD1. This CDR3 has 14 amino acids. Germline V CDR1 and CDR2: MNHEY, SVGAGI.

This clonotype turned up a few times. DNA of the CDR3: TGTGCCAGTAGTACGTTTGAGCGGGACAGCCTCAATCAGCCCCAGCATTTT. Amino acids: CASSTFERDSLNQPQHF. J is TRBJ1-5 and V is TRBV19; 7 bases match TRBD1. Looked up from germline, CDR1 is LNHDA and CDR2 is SQIVND (reference sequence). V was clipped by 4 bases and J by 3 bases; unmatched bases: 12. The CDR3 covers 17 residues.

V usage is TRBV18 and J usage is TRBJ2-1; 10 positions match TRBD2. Looked up from germline, CDR1 is KGHSH and CDR2 is LQKENI. The CDR3 sequence is 18 residues long. V shed 2 bases and J 5 bases; nucleotides not matched to a gene: 12. CDR3 protein: CASSPGRATSGAHNEQFF. The CDR3, as DNA: TGTGCCAGCTCACCAGGTAGGGCCACTAGCGGGGCCCACAATGAGCAGTTCTTC.

This clonotype has only a few counts. The chain couples TRBV9 to TRBJ2-4; TRBD2 might be the D (7 bases). This CDR3 spans 17 amino acids. The V gene lost 3 bases and the J gene lost 4 bases, with 20 bases spanning the gap. Germline V gene data show CDR1 as SGDLS and CDR2 as YYNGEE. The CDR3 DNA reads as TGTGCCAGCAGCGAGGGGGGGGGACTCGGCCGAAAAAACATTCAGTACTTC. Its translation is CASSEGGGLGRKNIQYF. Variable domain in full (rest from reference TRBV9 and TRBJ2-4): DSGVTQTPKHLITATGQRVTLRCSPRSGDLSVYWYQQSLDQGLQFLIQYYNGEERAKGNILERFSAQQFPDLHSELNLSSLELGDSALYFCASSEGGGLGRKNIQYFGAGTRLSVL.

This clonotype appeared a few times. V and J are TRBV6-1 and TRBJ2-7; 7 positions match TRBD1. CDR3 size: 12 residues. J lost 3 bases, V lost 11 bases, and 7 bases had no gene match. CDR1 is MNHNS and CDR2 is SASEGT in the germline V gene. The CDR3 nucleotides are TGTGCCTCTCGACAGGGTGGCTACGAGCAGTACTTC. Translation: CASRQGGYEQYF.

This clonotype was seen only a few times. This sequence joins TRBV7-3 and TRBJ1-1; D is undetermined. V lost 4 bases, J lost 4 bases, and 10 bases lay in between. The CDR3 is made up of 13 amino acids. The V gene's germline CDR1 is SGHTA and CDR2 FQGTGA. The CDR3 reads CASSSRTPTEAFF. DNA of the CDR3: TGTGCCAGCAGCTCCCGGACCCCCACTGAAGCTTTCTTT.

This clonotype came up many times. V is TRBV7-2 and J is TRBJ2-1, with 10 bases lining up with TRBD1. V shed 5 bases, J shed 3 bases, and the junction held 7 bases outside the gene matches. The CDR3 extends over 16 amino acids. Germline CDR1 reads SGHTA; CDR2 reads FQGNSA. CDR3 region: CASSTQTGGDYNEQFF. The CDR3 nucleotides read TGTGCCAGCAGCACCCAGACAGGGGGCGACTACAATGAGCAGTTCTTC.

In this sample, this clonotype turned up a few times. The chain employs TRBV5-5 and TRBJ1-2; 10 positions match TRBD1. Germline CDR1 SGHKS, CDR2 YYEKEE (reference sequence). The V segment lost 3 bases and the J segment 0 bases; nucleotides outside the gene matches: 8. The CDR3 loop spans 17 amino acids. The CDR3 is CASSYRDRGLANYGYTF. The CDR3, as DNA: TGTGCCAGCAGCTACCGGGACAGGGGTCTAGCTAACTATGGCTACACCTTC.

The rearrangement links TRBV7-6 to TRBJ2-4; D unclear. Germline CDR1 SGHVS, CDR2 FNYEAQ. The CDR3 totals 14 residues. V was trimmed by 0 bases and J by 4 bases, leaving 7 bases between them. CDR3 in DNA: TGTGCCAGCAGCTTAGCAACATCGAAAAACATTCAGTACTTC. It specifies CASSLATSKNIQYF.